The T cell receptor beta chain described here comes from a study of Tregs in tolerant kidney transplant recipients. Using immunoSEQ multiplex PCR, the repertoire was profiled, and TCRdb retains in-frame clones only, with some absent. The repertoire holds fewer than 100,000 clones, over 85% seen once, with 0.46% in the top ten. The V gene's germline CDR1 is MNHNS and CDR2 SASEGT. The CDR3 runs 14 residues. Trimming took off 7 bases at V and 5 bases at J, with 17 bases between the two ends. Thawed PBMCs were FACS-sorted into unstimulated CD4+CD25+CD127- regulatory T cells, CD4+CD25- non-regulatory cells, CD4 and CD8 cells.

The sequencing used CD4+ T cells from blood, collected before the transplant. The genes are TRBV6-1 and TRBJ2-5, with D unresolved. The sequence was obtained from a human donor who received a combined kidney and bone marrow transplant. In DNA, the CDR3 is TGTGCCAGCACCCCAAGGCGGAGTTTGGAGACCCAGTACTTC. This encodes CASTPRRSLETQYF.